Ten or more counts support the clone carrying this T cell receptor (beta chain). The antigen remains unidentified. Amplified TCR beta CDR3 regions came from RNA transcripts. Researchers ran a first-round RT-PCR on the TCR CDR3 using the HTBI primer set. Via MiXCR, TCRdb re-called the multiplex PCR reads, giving one row per CDR3 protein. The sample consists of 270,000 or so distinct CDR3 sequences, about 15% of them appearing once. The sample is drawn from a study of T cells in Graves' hyperthyroidism and ophthalmopathy. The overall study: Blood from the periphery was taken at initial diagnosis, before any treatment.

Findings and caveats of the study: Peripheral blood also featured most of the thyroid clonotypes expanded above 0.001.

The source of this sequence is a woman aged 45-60 years with Graves' hyperthyroidism that later progressed to Graves' ophthalmopathy. Material: blood.

In DNA, the CDR3 is TGTGCCAGCGGACAGGGGTACACAGATACGCAGTATTTT. This sequence encodes CASGQGYTDTQYF. The rearrangement joins TRBV3-1 to TRBJ2-3; 9 positions match TRBD1. Trimming at V came to 8 bases and at J to 2 bases, leaving 2 bases not matched to a gene. Germline CDR1 reads LGHDT; CDR2 reads YNNKEL (reference sequence). The CDR3 has 13 residues.